This TCR beta chain was sequenced during a study of blood T cells in healthy people across ages. Findings and caveats of the study: Roughly linear age-related decline in beta diversity appeared, significant by age about 37.

CDR1 SEHNR and CDR2 FQNEAQ come from the germline V gene (reference sequence). V lost 1 base and J lost 4, with 16 bases in between. The CDR3 length is 16 residues. Of note for this clonotype: The target antigen is unknown.

A J-beta primer mix and a sample-barcoded 5' primer were used in a second PCR of about 6 to 12 cycles. One entry per CDR3 protein results from TCRdb running MiXCR on the 5' RACE reads. The sample gives approximately 940,000 distinct CDR3 sequences, approximately 49% of which show up once; roughly an eighth is in the top ten. There were healthy Caucasian individuals from Russia, aged roughly 6 to 100, serving as donors. This TCR was recovered from a man in his thirties or forties in good health. V gene TRBV7-9 combines with J gene TRBJ2-5, with D perhaps matching TRBD2 (6 bases). Sequences were obtained from blood. CDR3 protein: CASSLVRGPLRETQYF. The CDR3, as DNA: TGTGCCAGCAGCTTAGTGCGGGGACCACTTCGAGAGACCCAGTACTTC.